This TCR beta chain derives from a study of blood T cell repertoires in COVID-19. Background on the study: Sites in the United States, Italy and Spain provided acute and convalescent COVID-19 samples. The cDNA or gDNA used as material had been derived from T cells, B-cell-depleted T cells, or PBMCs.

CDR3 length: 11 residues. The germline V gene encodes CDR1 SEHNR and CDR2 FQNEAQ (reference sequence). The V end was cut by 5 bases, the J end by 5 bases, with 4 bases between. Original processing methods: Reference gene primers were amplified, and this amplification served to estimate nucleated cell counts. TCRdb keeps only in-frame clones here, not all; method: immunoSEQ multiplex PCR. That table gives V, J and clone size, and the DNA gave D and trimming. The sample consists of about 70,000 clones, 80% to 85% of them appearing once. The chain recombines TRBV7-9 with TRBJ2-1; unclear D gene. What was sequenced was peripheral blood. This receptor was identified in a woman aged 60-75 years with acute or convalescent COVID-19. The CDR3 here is CASSRDNEQFF. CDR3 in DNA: TGTGCCAGCAGCCGGGACAATGAGCAGTTCTTC.